The clone carrying this T cell receptor beta chain was found a few times. Its antigen remains unknown. The data stem from a study of T cells in Graves' hyperthyroidism and ophthalmopathy. General observations from the study: Blood also contained most expanded thyroid clonotypes above 0.001.

What was amplified from RNA transcripts were TCR beta CDR3 regions. The HTBI set primed first-round TCR CDR3 RT-PCR. In TCRdb, the multiplex PCR reads were re-called with MiXCR into one record per CDR3 protein. The sample includes nearly 600,000 distinct CDR3 sequences, 14% of them seen just once. Uncontrolled infection, other autoimmune disease, pregnancy or lactation disqualified patients from enrolment. PBMCs were derived from 10 ml fresh peripheral blood. The V gene's germline CDR1 is KGHSH and CDR2 LQKENI. This CDR3 is 17 amino acids long. Trimming left V 3 bases short and J 3 bases short, with 20 bases between.

This chain joins TRBV18 and TRBJ1-2; D not certain. Sequencing was done on a sample of blood. The sequence was collected from a woman younger than 35 with Graves' ophthalmopathy. The CDR3 region is CASSPHPLAQSDYGYTF. CDR3 in DNA: TGTGCCAGCTCACCCCACCCTCTTGCCCAAAGCGACTATGGCTACACCTTC.